This is a list of T cell receptor beta chains from one sample in a study of blood T cell repertoires in COVID-19. Profiling relied on immunoSEQ multiplex PCR, and the TCRdb table lists in-frame clones only, not all of them. The sample records 95,000 or so clones, about 86% being singletons. The specimen was peripheral blood. The receptor source for this set is a man older than 75 with active or convalescent COVID-19. The CDR3 runs from the conserved cysteine through the conserved F or W. A D gene is named only where the DNA matches it firmly. A row's size may be missing; if present it is once, few, many or a size class.

V	D	J	size	CDR3	DNA
TRBV18	.	TRBJ2-1	.	CASSPASNEQFF	TGTGCCAGCTCACCCGCCAGTAATGAGCAGTTCTTC
TRBV4-3	TRBD1	TRBJ1-1	.	CASSPDPGGRNEAFF	TGCGCCAGCAGCCCCGATCCAGGGGGCCGAAATGAAGCTTTCTTT
TRBV9	.	TRBJ1-2	.	CASSGGLGSYGYTF	TGTGCCAGCAGCGGAGGACTGGGCAGCTATGGCTACACCTTC
TRBV11-2	.	TRBJ2-7	.	CASSLLGGRVSYEQYF	TGTGCCAGCAGCCTCCTTGGAGGGCGGGTATCCTACGAGCAGTACTTC
TRBV2	.	TRBJ2-3	few	CASTVWRARDTQYF	TGTGCCAGCACGGTGTGGAGGGCACGGGATACGCAGTATTTT
TRBV4-1	.	TRBJ2-1	.	CASSSLVSSYNEQFF	TGCGCCAGCAGCTCCCTAGTTAGCTCCTACAATGAGCAGTTCTTC
TRBV24-1	TRBD1	TRBJ1-1	once	CATSDTTGLEAFF	TGTGCCACCAGTGATACGACAGGGCTTGAAGCTTTCTTT
TRBV5-1	TRBD1	TRBJ2-3	.	CASSVGQGAPDTQYF	TGCGCCAGCAGCGTTGGACAGGGGGCCCCAGATACGCAGTATTTT
TRBV7-8	TRBD2	TRBJ2-1	few	CASSPLGSGGDEQFF	TGTGCCAGCAGCCCTTTGGGTAGCGGGGGCGATGAGCAGTTCTTC
TRBV15	.	TRBJ2-7	.	CATSRDLNLGRPSGYEQYF	TGTGCCACCAGCAGAGATCTAAATCTTGGGAGGCCCTCCGGGTACGAGCAGTACTTC
TRBV19	.	TRBJ1-3	.	CATTGLGNTIYF	TGTGCCACCACAGGGTTGGGAAACACCATATATTTT
TRBV24-1	TRBD2	TRBJ2-3	.	CATSDPTSGSTHTQYF	TGTGCCACCAGTGACCCGACTAGCGGGAGTACGCATACGCAGTATTTT
TRBV7-2	.	TRBJ1-5	.	CASSLVPGSNQPQHF	TGTGCCAGCAGCTTAGTGCCAGGGTCCAATCAGCCCCAGCATTTT
TRBV7-9	TRBD2	TRBJ2-4	.	CASSSPGGIAKNIQYF	TGTGCCAGCAGCTCTCCCGGGGGGATAGCCAAAAACATTCAGTACTTC
TRBV5-5	TRBD1	TRBJ1-6	.	CASSLGQGSSPLHF	TGTGCCAGCAGCCTGGGACAGGGCAGTTCACCCCTCCACTTT
TRBV6-5	.	TRBJ2-3	.	CASSTAGSPDTQYF	TGTGCCAGCTCCACCGCGGGTTCCCCAGATACGCAGTATTTT
TRBV20-1	.	TRBJ2-1	.	CSASQGAKNNEQFF	TGCAGTGCTAGTCAGGGCGCTAAGAACAATGAGCAGTTCTTC
TRBV2	.	TRBJ1-6	once	CASASSYNSPLHF	TGTGCCAGCGCGAGCTCCTATAATTCACCCCTCCACTTT
TRBV28	TRBD1	TRBJ1-1	.	CASSGQDTEAFF	TGTGCCAGCAGTGGACAGGACACTGAAGCTTTCTTT
TRBV19	TRBD1	TRBJ1-2	.	CASRTGGIGGYTF	TGTGCCAGTAGGACAGGGGGAATCGGTGGCTACACCTTC
TRBV25-1	TRBD1	TRBJ1-3	.	CASGGTGGTIYF	TGTGCCAGCGGGGGAACAGGGGGCACCATATATTTT
TRBV18	.	TRBJ2-2	.	CASSPTLTGNTGELFF	TGTGCCAGCTCACCCACTCTGACAGGGAACACCGGGGAGCTGTTTTTT
TRBV10-3	.	TRBJ2-3	.	CAISESGEGHKQYF	TGTGCCATCAGTGAGTCGGGGGAGGGACACAAGCAGTATTTT
TRBV27	.	TRBJ1-2	.	CASSLRGEGFYGYTF	TGTGCCAGCAGTTTACGGGGGGAAGGGTTCTATGGCTACACCTTC
TRBV4-2	.	TRBJ1-2	.	CASSQDRGGRYGYTF	TGTGCCAGCAGCCAAGATAGGGGAGGCCGCTATGGCTACACCTTC
TRBV4-2	TRBD2	TRBJ2-3	.	CASSPTHGRAADTQYF	TGTGCCAGCAGCCCCACACACGGGAGGGCGGCAGATACGCAGTATTTT
TRBV13	TRBD2	TRBJ2-7	.	CASRLGGSGNYEQYF	TGTGCCAGCAGGCTAGGGGGTAGCGGGAACTACGAGCAGTACTTC
TRBV6-5	.	TRBJ2-1	.	CASRRLEVGEQFF	TGTGCCAGCAGGAGACTAGAGGTCGGTGAGCAGTTCTTC
TRBV18	.	TRBJ2-1	.	CASSPRDREQFF	TGTGCCAGCTCACCACGTGACAGGGAGCAGTTCTTC
TRBV5-4	TRBD2	TRBJ2-5	.	CASSPMTSGRIEKETQYF	TGTGCCAGCAGCCCTATGACTAGCGGGAGGATAGAAAAAGAGACCCAGTACTTC
TRBV2	TRBD1	TRBJ1-2	.	CASKQGKDYGYTF	TGTGCCAGCAAACAGGGGAAGGACTATGGCTACACCTTC
TRBV3-1/TRBV3-2	TRBD2	TRBJ2-7	.	CASSPSGRVYEQYF	TGTGCCAGCAGTCCAAGCGGGAGGGTTTACGAGCAGTACTTC
TRBV4-2	.	TRBJ2-1	.	CASSLFKLSYNEQFF	TGTGCCAGCAGCCTCTTTAAGCTCTCCTACAATGAGCAGTTCTTC
TRBV19	TRBD1	TRBJ1-2	.	CASSIPRDRGYGYTF	TGTGCCAGTAGTATACCCCGGGACAGGGGATATGGCTACACCTTC
TRBV6-5	TRBD1	TRBJ1-1	.	CASSYGRGDAEAFF	TGTGCCAGCAGTTACGGCAGGGGGGACGCTGAAGCTTTCTTT
TRBV7-2	TRBD2	TRBJ2-7	.	CASSPPGLAGYEQYF	TGTGCCAGCAGCCCACCGGGACTAGCGGGATACGAGCAGTACTTC
TRBV28	.	TRBJ1-2	.	CASRFGGIQEANYGYTF	TGTGCCAGCAGGTTTGGGGGGATACAGGAAGCTAACTATGGCTACACCTTC